This TCR beta chain was observed in a study of graft-versus-host responses after intestinal transplantation. At the level of the study: Induction with anti-thymocyte globulin, then tacrolimus and steroids for around three years, was given to all recipients. Regarding the study as a whole: GvH clones surfaced in recipient marrow, some emerging earlier in ileum or blood.

Per the germline V gene, CDR1 is MNHEY and CDR2 is SVGAGI. V dropped 6 bases and J dropped 4 bases, with 10 bases sitting between them. The CDR3 is 13 amino acids. For this clone: Antigen: not known.

The method was immunoSEQ multiplex PCR; TCRdb's version includes in-frame clones alone and lacks a portion of them. The profile covers about 35,000 clones, with roughly 92% appearing a single time and roughly 23% taken by the ten largest. This receptor was obtained from a human donor who was the organ donor for an intestinal transplant. Sequences were derived from unstimulated CD8+ T cells sorted from spleen or lymph node cells, sampled before transplant. The chain joins TRBV6-5 to TRBJ2-1; D is unclear. The CDR3 DNA follows: TGTGCCAGCAGCCCCGACATTTACAATGAGCAGTTCTTC. Translated, it gives CASSPDIYNEQFF.